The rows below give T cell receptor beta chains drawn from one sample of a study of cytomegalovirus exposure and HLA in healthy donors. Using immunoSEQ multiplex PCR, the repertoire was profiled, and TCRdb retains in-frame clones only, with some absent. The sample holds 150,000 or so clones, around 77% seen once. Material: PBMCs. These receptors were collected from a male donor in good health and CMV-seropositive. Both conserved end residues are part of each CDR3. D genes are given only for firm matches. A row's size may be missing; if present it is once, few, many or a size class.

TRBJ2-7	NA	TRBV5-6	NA	CASSRLGGGAGNYEQYF	TGTGCCAGCAGCCGACTTGGAGGGGGCGCGGGAAACTACGAGCAGTACTTC
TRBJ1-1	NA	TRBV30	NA	CAWGAVGAFF	TGTGCGTGGGGAGCTGTTGGAGCTTTCTTT
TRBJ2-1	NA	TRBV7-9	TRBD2	CASSLSLAGSYNEQFF	TGTGCCAGCAGCTTGTCACTAGCGGGGAGCTACAATGAGCAGTTCTTC
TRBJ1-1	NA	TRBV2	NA	CASTDRGSNTEAFF	TGTGCCAGCACCGATAGGGGGTCTAACACTGAAGCTTTCTTT
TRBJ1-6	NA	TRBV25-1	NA	CASSEFISYNSPLHF	TGTGCCAGCAGTGAATTTATCAGCTATAATTCACCCCTCCACTTT
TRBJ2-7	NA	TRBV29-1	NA	CSVSKEGWYEQYF	TGCAGCGTTTCCAAGGAGGGGTGGTACGAGCAGTACTTC
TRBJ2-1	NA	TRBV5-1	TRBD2	CASSLIAGGENEQFF	TGCGCCAGCAGCTTAATAGCGGGAGGGGAGAATGAGCAGTTCTTC
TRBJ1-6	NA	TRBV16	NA	CASSHFDGQGSNNSPLHF	TGTGCCAGCAGCCATTTCGATGGGCAGGGTTCCAATAATTCACCCCTCCACTTT
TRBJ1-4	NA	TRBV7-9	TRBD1	CSSSFSGGIEKLFF	TGTTCCAGCAGCTTCTCAGGGGGCATTGAAAAACTGTTTTTT
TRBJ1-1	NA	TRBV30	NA	CAWSTSRKNTEAFF	TGTGCCTGGAGTACGTCCAGGAAGAACACTGAAGCTTTCTTT
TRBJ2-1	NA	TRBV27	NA	CASSSRDSGGSEQFF	TGTGCCAGCAGTTCCAGAGATAGCGGAGGGAGTGAGCAGTTCTTC
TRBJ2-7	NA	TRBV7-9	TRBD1	CASSHGRTGVSYEQYF	TGTGCCAGCAGCCACGGCCGGACAGGGGTTTCCTACGAGCAGTACTTC
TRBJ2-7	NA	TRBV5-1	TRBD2	CASSLVAGGIYEQYF	TGCGCCAGCAGCTTGGTAGCGGGGGGGATCTACGAGCAGTACTTC
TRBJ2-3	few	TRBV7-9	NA	CASSLVGRLTDTQYF	TGTGCCAGCAGCTTAGTGGGGAGGCTCACAGATACGCAGTATTTT
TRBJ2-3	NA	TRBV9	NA	CASSVRQGTDTQYF	TGTGCCAGCAGCGTTAGACAGGGCACAGATACGCAGTATTTT
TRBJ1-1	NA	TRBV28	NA	CASSLGVEAFF	TGTGCCAGCAGTTTAGGAGTTGAAGCTTTCTTT
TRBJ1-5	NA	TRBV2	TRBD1	CASSRQGGGDNQPQHF	TGTGCCAGCAGTCGACAGGGGGGTGGGGACAATCAGCCCCAGCATTTT
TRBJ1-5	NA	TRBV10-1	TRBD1	CASSESRGSNQPQHF	TGCGCCAGCAGTGAAAGCAGGGGGAGCAATCAGCCCCAGCATTTT
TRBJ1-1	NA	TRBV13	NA	CASSLIGEAFF	TGTGCCAGCAGCTTAATCGGGGAAGCTTTCTTT
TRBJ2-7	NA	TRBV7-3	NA	CASSPGHSSYEQYF	TGTGCCAGCAGCCCGGGACACAGCTCCTACGAGCAGTACTTC
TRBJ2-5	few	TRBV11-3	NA	CASSLGQGETQYF	TGTGCCAGCAGCTTAGGGCAGGGAGAGACCCAGTACTTC
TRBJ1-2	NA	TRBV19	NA	CASSRGIYGYTF	TGTGCCAGTAGTAGAGGGATCTATGGCTACACCTTC
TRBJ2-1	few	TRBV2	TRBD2	CASSVWQVGTSGQTYNEQFF	TGTGCCAGCAGTGTTTGGCAGGTCGGGACTAGCGGGCAAACTTACAATGAGCAGTTCTTC
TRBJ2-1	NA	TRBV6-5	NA	CASSYEGRNEQFF	TGTGCCAGCAGTTACGAGGGTCGGAATGAGCAGTTCTTC
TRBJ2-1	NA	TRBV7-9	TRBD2	CASSRAGSYNEQFF	TGTGCCAGCAGTCGAGCGGGATCCTACAATGAGCAGTTCTTC
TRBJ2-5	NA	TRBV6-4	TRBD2	CASSVGGGSQETQYF	TGTGCCAGCAGTGTTGGGGGGGGATCCCAAGAGACCCAGTACTTC
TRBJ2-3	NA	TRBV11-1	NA	CASGKRGTDTQYF	TGTGCCAGCGGGAAGCGGGGCACAGATACGCAGTATTTT
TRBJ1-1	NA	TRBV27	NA	CASTRGGEYEAFF	TGTGCCAGCACCAGAGGGGGGGAATATGAAGCTTTCTTT
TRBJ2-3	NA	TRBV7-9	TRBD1	CSSSRGTGWGDTQYF	TGTTCCAGCAGCCGCGGGACAGGGTGGGGAGATACGCAGTATTTT
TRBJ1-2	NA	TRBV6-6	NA	CASRERQAHYGYTF	TGTGCCAGCAGAGAGAGACAGGCCCACTATGGCTACACCTTC
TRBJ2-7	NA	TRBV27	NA	CASSSYQGFSYEQYF	TGTGCCAGCAGTTCCTACCAGGGATTCTCCTACGAGCAGTACTTC
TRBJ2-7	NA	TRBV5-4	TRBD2	CASSLGGGYEQYF	TGTGCCAGCAGCCTGGGCGGGGGCTACGAGCAGTACTTC
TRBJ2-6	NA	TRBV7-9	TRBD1	CASSPPRGQVDSGANVLTF	TGTGCCAGCAGCCCCCCCCGGGGACAGGTAGACTCTGGGGCCAACGTCCTGACTTTC
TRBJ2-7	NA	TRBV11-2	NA	CASSLGGHEQYF	TGTGCCAGCAGCTTGGGGGGGCACGAGCAGTACTTC
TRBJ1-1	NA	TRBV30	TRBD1	CAWRAKQGAGNTEAFF	TGTGCCTGGAGGGCAAAACAGGGGGCTGGGAACACTGAAGCTTTCTTT